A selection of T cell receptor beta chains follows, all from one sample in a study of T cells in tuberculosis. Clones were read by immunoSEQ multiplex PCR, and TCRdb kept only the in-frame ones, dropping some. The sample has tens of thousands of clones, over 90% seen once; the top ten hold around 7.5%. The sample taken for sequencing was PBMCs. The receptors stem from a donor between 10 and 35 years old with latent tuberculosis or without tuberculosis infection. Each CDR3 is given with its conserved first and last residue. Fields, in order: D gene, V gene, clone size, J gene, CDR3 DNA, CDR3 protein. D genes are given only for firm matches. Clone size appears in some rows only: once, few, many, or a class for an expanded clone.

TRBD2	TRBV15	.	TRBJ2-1	TGTGCCACCAGCAGAGAGGGACTAGCGGGAGGTCATGAGCAGTTCTTC	CATSREGLAGGHEQFF
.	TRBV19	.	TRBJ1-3	TGTGCCAGTGGGAGGGCGGGAACTGGAAACACCATATATTTT	CASGRAGTGNTIYF
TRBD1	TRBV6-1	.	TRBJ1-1	TGTGCCGCAGAGACAGGGGTGAGGGAAGCTTTCTTT	CAAETGVREAFF
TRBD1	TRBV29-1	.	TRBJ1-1	TGCAGCGTCCTAGGTGGACAGGGACTCATGAACACTGAAGCTTTCTTT	CSVLGGQGLMNTEAFF
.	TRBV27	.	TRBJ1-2	TGTGCCAGCAGTTTCTCGGGTCGTACGGGGAATGGCTACACCTTC	CASSFSGRTGNGYTF
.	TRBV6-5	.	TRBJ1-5	TGTGCCAGCAGTGAAAGGACACCGATTCAGCCCCAGCATTTT	CASSERTPIQPQHF
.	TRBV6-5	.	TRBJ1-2	TGTGCCAGCAGTTTCTCCTCGGGGGGAGTCTATGGCTACACCTTC	CASSFSSGGVYGYTF
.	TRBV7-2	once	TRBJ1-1	TGTGCCAGCAGCTCACGGGCCGGGACATACAAACAAGAAGCTTTCTTT	CASSSRAGTYKQEAFF
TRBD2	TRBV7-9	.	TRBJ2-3	TGTGCCACCGGACTAGCGGGAGCAGATACGCAGTATTTT	CATGLAGADTQYF
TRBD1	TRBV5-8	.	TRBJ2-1	TGTGCCAGCAGCTTAGGTCAGGGGGCCTACAATGAGCAGTTCTTC	CASSLGQGAYNEQFF
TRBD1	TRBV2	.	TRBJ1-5	TGTGCCAGCAGTGAAGCAAGAAACAGGGGGAATCAGCCCCAGCATTTT	CASSEARNRGNQPQHF
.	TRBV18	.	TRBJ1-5	TGTGCCAGCTCACCCCCCCGCGCAAATAGCAATCAGCCCCAGCATTTT	CASSPPRANSNQPQHF
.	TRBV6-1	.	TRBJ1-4	TGTGCCAGCAGTGAGGGAGGTGAAAAACTGTTTTTT	CASSEGGEKLFF
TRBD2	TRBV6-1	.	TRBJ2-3	TGTGCCAGCAGTGAGTTAGGCGGGAGCACTCTCACAGATACGCAGTATTTT	CASSELGGSTLTDTQYF
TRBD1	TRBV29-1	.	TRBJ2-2	TGCAGCGTTCCTCCCGACAGGGGAAACACCGGGGAGCTGTTTTTT	CSVPPDRGNTGELFF
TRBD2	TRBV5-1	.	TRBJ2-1	TGCGCCAGCAGCTTGGAACTACTAGCGGGGGGCTACAATGAGCAGTTCTTC	CASSLELLAGGYNEQFF
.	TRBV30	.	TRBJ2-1	TGTGCCTGGACCCGCGGCGGGAACTACAATGAGCAGTTCTTC	CAWTRGGNYNEQFF
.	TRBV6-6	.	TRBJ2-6	TGTGCCACCTCCCGGGGGTCTGGGGCCAACGTCCTGACTTTC	CATSRGSGANVLTF
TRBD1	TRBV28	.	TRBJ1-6	TGTGCCAGCAGTTTAGGGACAGGGTATCGGTCACCCCTCCACTTT	CASSLGTGYRSPLHF
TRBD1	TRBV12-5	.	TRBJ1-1	TGTGCTAGTGGTCTCGGACAGGGAATGGTGAACACTGAAGCTTTCTTT	CASGLGQGMVNTEAFF
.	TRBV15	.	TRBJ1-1	TGTGCCACCAGCAGAGATTTCGGGAGGGTTGAAGCTTTCTTT	CATSRDFGRVEAFF
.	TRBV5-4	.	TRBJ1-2	TGTGCCAGCAGCCTCAGAGGGGGGGATGGCTACACCTTC	CASSLRGGDGYTF
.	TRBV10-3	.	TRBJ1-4	TGTGCCATCACCCGGGATGCTAATGAAAAACTGTTTTTT	CAITRDANEKLFF
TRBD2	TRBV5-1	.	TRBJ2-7	TGCGCCAGCAGCTTAAGCGGGAGGCCCGACACTTACGAGCAGTACTTC	CASSLSGRPDTYEQYF
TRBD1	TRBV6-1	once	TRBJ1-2	TGTGCCAGCAGTTCTCTGACAGGGAGGCCTGGCTACACCTTC	CASSSLTGRPGYTF
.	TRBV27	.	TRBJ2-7	TGTGCCAGCAGTGTCACGTCGGCGGGGAATAAGTACGAGCAGTACTTC	CASSVTSAGNKYEQYF
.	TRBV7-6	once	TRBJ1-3	TGTGCCAGCAGCTTAGATCCTAGGGGGGGCTCTGGAAACACCATATATTTT	CASSLDPRGGSGNTIYF
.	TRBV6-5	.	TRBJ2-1	TGTGCCAGCAGTTATTCTTATCGGGGTATTATGTATGAGCAGTTCTTC	CASSYSYRGIMYEQFF
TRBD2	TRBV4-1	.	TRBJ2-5	TGCGCCAGCAGCCAAGAAGCGGGAAAAGAGACCCAGTACTTC	CASSQEAGKETQYF
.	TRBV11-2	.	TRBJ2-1	TGTGCCAGCGGATATGGGGGGGGCATTGAGCAGTTCTTC	CASGYGGGIEQFF
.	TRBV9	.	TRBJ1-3	TGTGCCAGCAGCGTAGCCGGAGAAAACACCATATATTTT	CASSVAGENTIYF
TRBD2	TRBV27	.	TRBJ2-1	TGTGCCAGCAGTTTCCTAGCGGGGGGCAATGAGCAGTTCTTC	CASSFLAGGNEQFF
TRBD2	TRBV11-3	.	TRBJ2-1	TGTGCCAGCAGCTTAGGCGAGACTAGCGGGAGCTCCTACAATGAGCAGTTCTTC	CASSLGETSGSSYNEQFF
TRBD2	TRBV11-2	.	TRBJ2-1	TGTGCCAGCAGCTTATCGGCTAGCGGTTTTAGCTCCTACAATGAGCAGTTCTTC	CASSLSASGFSSYNEQFF
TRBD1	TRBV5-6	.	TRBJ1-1	TGTGCCAGCAGCTTGGGGACAGGGTGGGAGGACACTGAAGCTTTCTTT	CASSLGTGWEDTEAFF
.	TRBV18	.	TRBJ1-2	TGTGCCAGCTCAATGGGACAAGCCGGCTATGGCTACACCTTC	CASSMGQAGYGYTF
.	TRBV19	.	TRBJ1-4	TGTGCCAGTAGTATAAGGGGCACCGGTAATGAAAAACTGTTTTTT	CASSIRGTGNEKLFF
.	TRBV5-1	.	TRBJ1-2	TGCGCCAGCAGATCGACTCAGGGGAACTATGGCTACACCTTC	CASRSTQGNYGYTF
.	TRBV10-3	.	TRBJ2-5	TGTGCCATCAGTGAGTCCCCATACAGACAGACCCAAGAGACCCAGTACTTC	CAISESPYRQTQETQYF
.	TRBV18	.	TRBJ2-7	TGTGCCAGCTCACCATCGCCGACAGCCTCCTACGAGCAGTACTTC	CASSPSPTASYEQYF
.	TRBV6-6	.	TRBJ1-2	TGTGCCAGCAGTTACTCGGCAGCGACCTATGGCTACACCTTC	CASSYSAATYGYTF
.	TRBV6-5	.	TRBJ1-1	TGTGCCAGCAGCTGGACACAACTGAACACTGAAGCTTTCTTT	CASSWTQLNTEAFF
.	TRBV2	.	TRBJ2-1	TGTGCCAGCAGTGAATGGTTTACTAGCTCCTACAATGAGCAGTTCTTC	CASSEWFTSSYNEQFF
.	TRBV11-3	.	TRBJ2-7	TGTGCCAGCAGCTATGGAGGGGGGGGCGACGAGCAGTACTTC	CASSYGGGGDEQYF
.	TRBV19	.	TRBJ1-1	TGTGCCAGTAGGTCTGTCCTGGGCAGGGTGGACACTGAAGCTTTCTTT	CASRSVLGRVDTEAFF
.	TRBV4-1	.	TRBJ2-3	TGCGCCAGCAGCCAAGATCGTGATACGCAGTATTTT	CASSQDRDTQYF
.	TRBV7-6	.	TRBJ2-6	TGTGCCAGCAGCCGGACAGTTCCTTACAGCTCTGGGGCCAACGTCCTGACTTTC	CASSRTVPYSSGANVLTF
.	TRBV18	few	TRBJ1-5	TGTGCCAGCTCACCACAGGGAAGGGGACAGCCCCAGCATTTT	CASSPQGRGQPQHF
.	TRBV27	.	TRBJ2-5	TGTGCCAGCAGTTTACCCCCAGGACAGCCGAAACAAGAGACCCAGTACTTC	CASSLPPGQPKQETQYF
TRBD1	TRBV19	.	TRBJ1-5	TGTGCCAGTAGTACACAGGGGGGTCAGCCCCAGCATTTT	CASSTQGGQPQHF
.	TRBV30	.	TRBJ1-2	TGTGCCTGGAGTCGAGATAGAGCCTTCTATGGCTACACCTTC	CAWSRDRAFYGYTF
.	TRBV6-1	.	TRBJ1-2	TGTGCCAATTCGGACAGCCGAGATGGCTACACCTTC	CANSDSRDGYTF